Listed below are T cell receptor beta chains from one sample, sequenced in a study of T-cell reconstitution after alpha-beta-depleted transplantation in children. TCRdb reanalysed the PCR reads using MiXCR and keeps one entry per CDR3 protein. The sample has approximately 650,000 distinct CDR3 sequences, over 10% seen once; the top ten hold 0.79%. This specimen consisted of PBMCs, obtained before TCRalphabeta/CD19-depleted stem cell transplant. All receptors derive from a girl aged 2-10 years with congenital amegakaryocytic thrombocytopenia, due to receive a stem cell transplant. CDR3s leave out the opening cysteine and the closing phenylalanine or tryptophan. Expanded clones are given a class, and other clones once, few, many or no size at all.

TRBJ2-3,many,TRBV12-3/TRBV12-4,ASSSAKTGGWADTQY
TRBJ2-2,many,TRBV20-1,SAKLSGYTGELF
TRBJ1-2,many,TRBV5-1,ASSSGTGVPLNYGYT
TRBJ2-3,NA,TRBV3-1,ASSQRASGRSTDTQY
TRBJ2-1,NA,TRBV24-1,ATSDSGTGVREQF
TRBJ1-1,few,TRBV7-8,ASSTSGALMNTEAF
TRBJ1-2,NA,TRBV28,ASSSFRASAGYT
TRBJ2-4,NA,TRBV2,ASSEASGKNIQY
TRBJ1-1,once,TRBV20-1,SAGVQRTPEAF
TRBJ1-5,NA,TRBV7-2,ASSPRLEGQGSQPQH
TRBJ2-7,NA,TRBV29-1,SVAPGTATYELY
TRBJ2-2,many,TRBV20-1,SARGGPGTGELF
TRBJ2-1,many,TRBV20-1,SARDRGPYNEQF
TRBJ2-3,NA,TRBV25-1,ASSLSGRAEDTQY
TRBJ2-7,many,TRBV5-1,ATLYEQY
TRBJ2-1,once,TRBV12-3/TRBV12-4,ASSSTSGTINEQF
TRBJ2-7,NA,TRBV7-9,ASSSLLTSGPVGVYEQY
TRBJ1-5,NA,TRBV6-1,ASSETGKNQPQH
TRBJ2-2,many,TRBV27,ASSSYSNTGELF
TRBJ2-3,many,TRBV12-3/TRBV12-4,ASSPSGSIIDTQY
TRBJ2-7,few,TRBV18,ASSPRTSGRHEQY
TRBJ2-7,many,TRBV3-1,ASSQASGRTWEQY
TRBJ1-4,NA,TRBV11-2,ATLGLPNEKLF
TRBJ2-3,NA,TRBV4-1,ASRQLGTDTQY
TRBJ2-5,NA,TRBV12-5,ASGLAPGDPKSGQETQY
TRBJ1-4,few,TRBV14,ASSQGTARREKLF
TRBJ2-4,NA,TRBV10-3,AISESGGRGRNIQY
TRBJ2-7,many,TRBV29-1,SVGGKPSSYEQY
TRBJ2-2,NA,TRBV7-9,ASSWTRAYTGELF
TRBJ1-5,few,TRBV7-8,ASSPARVGFNQPQH
TRBJ2-5,NA,TRBV2,ASSVYLAGRSQY
TRBJ2-1,NA,TRBV2,ASSAPDSTGFSYNEQF
TRBJ2-3,NA,TRBV20-1,SANPTSGRTDTQY
TRBJ1-1,few,TRBV6-5,ASSLRGPNTEAF
TRBJ2-3,many,TRBV11-2,ASSHPGTGTDTQY
TRBJ2-6,many,TRBV7-2,ASSITLWTSGANVLT
TRBJ1-2,NA,TRBV7-9,ASSLAGLYGYT
TRBJ2-2,NA,TRBV12-3/TRBV12-4,ASSPGTSMGYANTGELF
TRBJ2-1,many,TRBV28,ASRRASYNEQF
TRBJ2-5,NA,TRBV30,AWTGRKETQY
TRBJ2-3,many,TRBV10-1,ASSRTSSTDTQY
TRBJ2-1,few,TRBV28,ASRTGGVEQF
TRBJ1-5,many,TRBV20-1,SASTTGIGRQPQH
TRBJ2-1,NA,TRBV19,ASSHQSGVYNEQF
TRBJ2-5,many,TRBV5-6,ASSFHSGTEETQY
TRBJ2-5,NA,TRBV4-1,ASSQDPGLSQETQY
TRBJ2-1,NA,TRBV20-1,SAKQGPPSYNEQF
TRBJ2-3,many,TRBV12-3/TRBV12-4,ASRPELAGGTDTQY
TRBJ1-2,NA,TRBV7-8,ASSVTGSNYGYT
TRBJ2-5,many,TRBV6-5,ASSRRETQY